The 25 T cell receptor beta chains reported below all come from one sample, sequenced in a study of blood T cell repertoires in COVID-19. TCRdb's table, derived via immunoSEQ multiplex PCR, lists solely in-frame clones and lacks some. The sample yields more than 95,000 clones, 85% to 90% seen once. Input material: peripheral blood. The receptors derive from a human donor in a cohort sampled during active COVID-19.

J is TRBJ1-3 and V is TRBV12-5, with no clear D. The V gene lost 1 base and the J gene lost 0 bases, with 16 bases spanning the gap. CDR1 and CDR2 from the germline V gene are LGHNT and FRNRAP. CDR3 length equals 18 residues. Here the CDR3 DNA reads TGTGCTAGTGGTTTGGGAGACGGCCTCTCTAGCTCTGGAAACACCATATATTTT. Encoded protein: CASGLGDGLSSSGNTIYF.

The J gene is TRBJ1-1, the V gene TRBV28; tentatively, D is TRBD1 (5 bases). The CDR3 contains 14 residues. Per the germline V gene, CDR1 is MDHEN and CDR2 is SYDVKM. Trimming left V 5 bases short and J 1 base short, with 11 bases between. CDR3 loop: CASSPQAQNTEAFF. Here the CDR3 DNA reads TGTGCCAGCAGTCCACAGGCTCAGAACACTGAAGCTTTCTTT.

The gene calls are TRBV18 and TRBJ2-7; 9 bases map to TRBD1. With 2 bases clipped from V and 1 base from J, the junction kept 9 bases outside the gene matches. This CDR3 has 17 residues. Germline CDR1 KGHSH, CDR2 LQKENI. In DNA form, the CDR3 reads TGTGCCAGCTCACCAGGGGTGGGACAGGGCACGTCCTACGAGCAGTACTTC. Translated, it gives CASSPGVGQGTSYEQYF.

The genes are TRBV30 and TRBJ2-3; no clear D gene. V shed 2 bases and J shed 0 bases, with 3 bases lying between them. CDR1 is GTSNPN, CDR2 SVGIG, per germline (reference sequence). The CDR3 consists of 12 residues. The DNA of the CDR3 is TGTGCCTGGAGTCTAAGCACAGATACGCAGTATTTT. Encoded protein: CAWSLSTDTQYF.

The chain is built from TRBV5-1 and TRBJ2-1; D gene unclear. The CDR3 contains 15 residues. V shed 4 bases and J shed 0 bases, with 11 bases lying between them. The V gene's germline CDR1 is SGHRS and CDR2 YFSETQ. The CDR3 sequence: CASSPAVSSYNEQFF. The CDR3 nucleotides read TGCGCCAGCAGCCCGGCGGTGAGCTCCTACAATGAGCAGTTCTTC.

This chain links TRBV6-1 with TRBJ2-7, with 9 bases lining up with TRBD2. Germline trimming cut 3 bases from V and 4 bases from J; bases unmatched to any gene: 7. The CDR3 has 15 residues. Germline loops: CDR1 MNHNS, CDR2 SASEGT. The CDR3 is CASSDGPSGEYEQYF. The CDR3 bases are TGTGCCAGCAGTGATGGGCCTAGCGGGGAATACGAGCAGTACTTC.

The V call is TRBV28, the J call TRBJ2-5; tentatively, D is TRBD1 (5 bases). Germline V CDR1 and CDR2: MDHEN, SYDVKM. Trimming removed 3 bases from V and 1 base from J, with 12 bases in between. The CDR3 extends over 15 amino acids. The CDR3 bases are TGTGCCAGCAGTTTTCGACAGATGGGCCAAGAGACCCAGTACTTC. Encoded protein: CASSFRQMGQETQYF.

V and J are TRBV2 and TRBJ1-1; D is possibly TRBD1 (5 bases). The V and J ends lost 3 bases and 4 bases respectively, with 12 bases between them. Germline V lookup: CDR1 SNHLY, CDR2 FYNNEI. The CDR3 runs to 14 residues. The CDR3 nucleotides are TGTGCCAGCAGTGAGGGGGGGTTACCCACTGAAGCTTTCTTT. Protein sequence: CASSEGGLPTEAFF. The whole variable domain, filled in from reference TRBV2 and TRBJ1-1, reads EPEVTQTPSHQVTQMGQEVILRCVPISNHLYFYWYRQILGQKVEFLVSFYNNEISEKSEIFDDQFSVERPDGSNFTLKIRSTKLEDSAMYFCASSEGGLPTEAFFGQGTRLTVV.

The chain joins TRBV7-8 to TRBJ1-2; D is possibly TRBD1 (5 bases). The V gene lost 5 bases and the J gene lost 9 bases, with 13 bases spanning the gap. The length of the CDR3 is 12 residues. CDR1 is SGHVS, CDR2 FQNEAQ, per germline. CDR3 nucleotide sequence: TGTGCCAGCAGCCCAGGAAGGGGTAGCTACACCTTC. Translating gives CASSPGRGSYTF.

CDR3 sequence: CASLRQGGANVLTF. CDR3 coding DNA: TGTGCCTCCCTGAGGCAGGGTGGGGCCAACGTCCTGACTTTC. The J gene is TRBJ2-6, the V gene TRBV19; D is possibly TRBD1 (5 bases). Germline V lookup: CDR1 LNHDA, CDR2 SQIVND (reference sequence). V lost 11 bases to trimming and J lost 3 bases, with 14 bases between them. The CDR3 contains 14 residues.

In its sample, this clone was seen once. This rearrangement joins TRBV7-9 to TRBJ2-7; a weak D match, TRBD2 (6 bases). This CDR3 spans 14 amino acids. Trimming stripped 1 base from V and 2 bases from J, with 9 bases between. Germline CDR1 SEHNR, CDR2 FQNEAQ (reference sequence). In nucleotides, the CDR3 is TGTGCCAGCAGCTTAGTAGCGGTACCCTACGAGCAGTACTTC. Protein: CASSLVAVPYEQYF.

The rearrangement links TRBV5-6 to TRBJ2-7; the D gene is possibly TRBD2 (7 bases). The germline V and J ends were trimmed by 4 bases and 4 bases, with 21 bases remaining between them. Germline V gene data show CDR1 as SGHDT and CDR2 as YYEEEE. This CDR3 comprises 16 residues. CDR3 protein: CASSPEGGGLGYEQYF. The CDR3 coding sequence is TGTGCCAGCAGCCCCGAAGGGGGGGGGTTAGGGTACGAGCAGTACTTC.

This sequence joins TRBV5-1 and TRBJ2-2; D not resolved. The CDR3 runs 15 residues. Trimming took 4 bases from V and 6 from J, leaving 16 bases between them. In germline, CDR1 is SGHRS, CDR2 YFSETQ. Here the CDR3 DNA reads TGCGCCAGCAGCACCCAGAACCTCTCTCCCGGGGAGCTGTTTTTT. Translated, it gives CASSTQNLSPGELFF.

The chain combines TRBV6-1 with TRBJ2-1; 10 bases align to TRBD2. Trimming took 2 bases from V and 4 from J; bases not matched to a gene: 2. Germline CDR1 and CDR2: MNHNS and SASEGT. The CDR3 has 15 amino acids. CDR3 in amino acids: CASSETSGDYNEQFF. The CDR3 nucleotides are TGTGCCAGCAGTGAAACTAGCGGGGATTACAATGAGCAGTTCTTC.

The chain uses TRBV27 and TRBJ1-2, with D possibly being TRBD1 (5 bases). V lost 3 bases, J lost 4 bases, and 9 bases lay in between. From germline, CDR1 is MNHEY and CDR2 SMNVEV (reference sequence). The CDR3 runs to 13 residues. The CDR3 nucleotides read TGTGCCAGCAGTTTGGGAGGGGCCTATGGCTACACCTTC. Translated, it gives CASSLGGAYGYTF.

V is TRBV6-6 and J is TRBJ1-5; no firm D call. This CDR3 is 15 amino acids long. Between the trimmed V and J ends, which lost 2 bases and 2 bases, there was a span of 10 bases. Germline values: CDR1 MNHNY, CDR2 SVGAGI (reference sequence). The DNA for the CDR3 is TGTGCCAGCAGTTACCGCGTGGTAGGCAATCAGCCCCAGCATTTT. Translating it yields CASSYRVVGNQPQHF.

This clone was counted once. The rearrangement joins TRBV6-2 or TRBV6-3 to TRBJ2-7; 7 positions agree with TRBD2. Trimming took 5 bases from V and 3 from J; bases not matched to a gene: 7. Germline values: CDR1 MNHEY, CDR2 SVGEGT. The CDR3 sequence is 14 residues long. The CDR3 DNA sequence: TGTGCCAGCAGTCAAAAGGGCGGGGGCTACGAGCAGTACTTC. As protein: CASSQKGGGYEQYF.

This clone is a singleton in its sample. This chain uses TRBV5-1 with TRBJ2-3, with 7 bases that match TRBD2. V trimming: 7 bases; J trimming: 13 bases; junction bases outside the gene matches: 24. The V gene's germline CDR1 is SGHRS and CDR2 YFSETQ. The CDR3 runs 16 residues. The CDR3 DNA reads TGCGCCAGCTCCCCAAATACGTTCCAACGCGGGGAGGGGAAGTATTTT. Translating gives CASSPNTFQRGEGKYF. Complete variable domain (other parts from reference TRBV5-1 and TRBJ2-3): KAGVTQTPRYLIKTRGQQVTLSCSPISGHRSVSWYQQTPGQGLQFLFEYFSETQRNKGNFPGRFSGRQFSNSRSEMNVSTLELGDSALYLCASSPNTFQRGEGKYFGPGTRLTVL.

The chain employs TRBV28 and TRBJ1-4; 7 bases map to TRBD1. The CDR3 spans 17 residues. From germline, CDR1 is MDHEN and CDR2 SYDVKM. The V gene end was trimmed by 6 bases and the J gene end by 0 bases; junction bases not matched to a gene: 10. CDR3 nucleotides: TGTGCCAGCAGCCGACAGGGAAATACTGCAACTAATGAAAAACTGTTTTTT. Encoded protein: CASSRQGNTATNEKLFF.

This clone was counted a few times. The rearrangement uses TRBV5-4 and TRBJ2-1, with 8 bases aligning to TRBD2. Germline V gene lookup returns CDR1 SGHNT and CDR2 YYREEE (reference sequence). The V segment lost 1 base and the J segment 2 bases; nucleotides outside the gene matches: 2. The CDR3 contains 15 residues. The CDR3: CASSLSGGTYNEQFF. The CDR3 region has the DNA TGTGCCAGCAGCTTGAGCGGGGGCACCTACAATGAGCAGTTCTTC.

The chain uses TRBV6-2 or TRBV6-3 and TRBJ2-6; maybe TRBD1 (6 bases). The CDR3 contains 21 residues. Trimming took 2 bases from V and 0 from J, leaving 23 bases between them. Germline V gene data show CDR1 as MNHEY and CDR2 as SVGEGT. CDR3 nucleotides: TGTGCCAGCAGTTACCCACGGCCACAAACAGGGACGAGCTCTGGGGCCAACGTCCTGACTTTC. It is translated as CASSYPRPQTGTSSGANVLTF.

This sequence joins TRBV7-9 and TRBJ2-7; D call uncertain. The CDR3 extends over 12 amino acids. Germline V gives CDR1 SEHNR, CDR2 FQNEAQ (reference sequence). With 3 bases removed from V and 2 bases from J, the gap between germline ends came to 5 bases. CDR3 sequence (DNA): TGTGCCAGCAGCTTCATCACCTACGAGCAGTACTTC. It encodes CASSFITYEQYF.

Concerning this clone itself: Distinct nucleotide sequences in the sample also encode this CDR3. J is TRBJ2-1 and V is TRBV3-1 (or the pseudogene TRBV3-2), with no clear D. The germline V and J ends were trimmed by 0 bases and 3 bases, with 3 bases remaining between them. Germline V gives CDR1 LGHDT, CDR2 YNNKEL (reference sequence). This CDR3 is 13 amino acids long. The CDR3 here is CASSQDRYNEQFF. CDR3 sequence (DNA): TGTGCCAGCAGCCAAGACCGCTACAATGAGCAGTTCTTC.

J is TRBJ2-7 and V is TRBV27; 7 bases agree with TRBD1. V shed 2 bases, J shed 2 bases, and the junction held 3 bases outside the gene matches. The CDR3 is 14 amino acids. CDR1 MNHEY and CDR2 SMNVEV come from the germline V gene (reference sequence). The CDR3 coding sequence is TGTGCCAGCAGTTTAGGGACAGTGCCCTACGAGCAGTACTTC. Encoded protein: CASSLGTVPYEQYF.

This clone was found once. The chain couples TRBV5-5 to TRBJ1-4; tentative D call: TRBD1 (5 bases). Trimming cost V 4 bases and J 7 bases, with 20 bases left between them. This CDR3 is built from 16 residues. CDR1 SGHKS and CDR2 YYEKEE come from the germline V gene (reference sequence). The CDR3 nucleotides read TGTGCCAGCAGCCCGCCGGAAGGGAGCGGGGGTGAAAAACTGTTTTTT. Encoded protein: CASSPPEGSGGEKLFF.